This entry lists 24 T cell receptor beta chains sequenced from one sample in a study of blood T cell repertoires in COVID-19. The method was immunoSEQ multiplex PCR; TCRdb's version includes in-frame clones alone and lacks a portion of them. The repertoire holds fewer than 45,000 clones, with roughly 80% as singletons. Sequenced input: peripheral blood. Every receptor here comes from a man in his 60s with COVID-19, enrolled during active disease.

The chain combines TRBV25-1 with TRBJ2-7; D not certain. V shed 4 bases and J shed 0 bases, with 13 bases lying between them. Germline CDR1 MGHDK, CDR2 SYGVNS. The CDR3 totals 15 residues. The CDR3 DNA reads TGTGCCAGCAGTGCAGCCGGGTCGCCCTCCTACGAGCAGTACTTC. It codes for CASSAAGSPSYEQYF.

V is TRBV7-6 and J is TRBJ2-7, with 8 nucleotides matching TRBD2. The length of the CDR3 is 17 residues. CDR1 SGHVS and CDR2 FNYEAQ come from the germline V gene. V lost 5 bases to trimming and J lost 6 bases; unmatched junction nucleotides: 18. The CDR3 here is CASSPSLAGLGKSEQYF. CDR3 in DNA: TGTGCCAGCAGCCCATCCCTGGCGGGACTAGGCAAGAGCGAGCAGTACTTC.

A single count supports this clone. This chain connects TRBV11-2 to TRBJ2-2, with TRBD1 matching 7 bases. The CDR3 runs to 15 residues. The ends lost 2 bases at V and 4 bases at J; junction bases unmatched: 4. Germline V lookup: CDR1 SGHAT, CDR2 FQNNGV. The CDR3 protein is CASSLRQGGTGELFF. The CDR3 DNA follows: TGTGCCAGCAGCTTAAGACAGGGTGGCACCGGGGAGCTGTTTTTT.

The genes are TRBV21-1 and TRBJ2-2; TRBD1 was called by the table and not checked on the DNA. TRBV21-1 is assigned pseudogene status. The length of the CDR3 is 17 residues. The CDR3 nucleotides are TGTGCCAGCAGCAAAGCTTGGGACAGGGGGAGCACCGGGGAGCTGTTTTTT. It codes for CASSKAWDRGSTGELFF.

This chain links TRBV29-1 with TRBJ2-5; 9 bases align to TRBD2. Per germline, CDR1 SQVTM and CDR2 ANQGSEA. The V segment lost 6 bases and the J segment 1 base; nucleotides outside the gene matches: 9. The CDR3 loop spans 15 amino acids. CDR3 sequence reads: CSVELAGSVQETQYF. The CDR3 DNA follows: TGCAGCGTCGAACTAGCGGGCAGCGTCCAAGAGACCCAGTACTTC. The full variable domain, its missing parts supplied by reference TRBV29-1 and TRBJ2-5, is SAVISQKPSRDICQRGTSLTIQCQVDSQVTMMFWYRQQPGQSLTLIATANQGSEATYESGFVIDKFPISRPNLTFSTLTVSNMSPEDSSIYLCSVELAGSVQETQYFGPGTRLLVL.

The chain couples TRBV6-2 or TRBV6-3 to TRBJ1-1, with TRBD1 as a possible D gene (6 bases). CDR3 length: 14 amino acids. In germline, CDR1 is MNHEY, CDR2 SVGEGT. V was clipped by 6 bases and J by 1 base, with 12 bases between them. In nucleotides, the CDR3 is TGTGCCAGCAGCATCCTACAGGGGAACACTGAAGCTTTCTTT. Translation gives CASSILQGNTEAFF.

This clone was observed a few times. This chain links TRBV3-1 (or the pseudogene TRBV3-2) with TRBJ1-1; 8 bases are shared with TRBD1. The CDR3 consists of 15 residues. After removal of 0 bases from V and 11 bases from J, the junction contained 11 bases not matched to a gene. CDR1 LGHDT and CDR2 YNNKEL come from the germline V gene (reference sequence). The CDR3 protein is CASSQDHGRGLSAFF. CDR3 bases: TGTGCCAGCAGCCAAGATCACGGCAGGGGGCTGTCGGCTTTCTTT.

The gene calls are TRBV9 and TRBJ2-1; 7 bases line up with TRBD2. The CDR3 has 14 residues. The junction had 2 bases not matched to a gene; V was cut back by 5 bases and J by 0 bases. Germline lookup yields CDR1 SGDLS and CDR2 YYNGEE. The CDR3 protein is CASSRLASYNEQFF. CDR3 DNA sequence: TGTGCCAGCAGTAGACTAGCCTCCTACAATGAGCAGTTCTTC.

This clone was observed once. The chain couples TRBV10-3 to TRBJ1-1, with 9 bases that match TRBD1. The CDR3 sequence is 14 residues long. Unmatched junction bases numbered 2, after V lost 2 bases and J lost 4 bases. Germline-derived CDR1 and CDR2 are ENHRY and SYGVKD. The CDR3 nucleotides are TGTGCCATCAGTGAGCCGGACAGGGGCACTGAAGCTTTCTTT. Translation gives CAISEPDRGTEAFF.

V is TRBV10-3 and J is TRBJ1-5; a possible D gene is TRBD1 (5 bases). Trimming stripped 4 bases from V and 6 bases from J, with 10 bases between. Germline V CDR1 and CDR2: ENHRY, SYGVKD. CDR3 length equals 13 residues. This CDR3 reads CAISVRQSQPQHF. In nucleotides, the CDR3 is TGTGCCATCAGTGTACGACAGAGTCAGCCCCAGCATTTT.

The chain carries TRBV6-2 or TRBV6-3 and TRBJ1-3; D gene ambiguous. V was pared by 4 bases and J by 0 bases, with 4 bases between. The CDR3 length is 13 residues. Germline lookup yields CDR1 MNHEY and CDR2 SVGEGT. In DNA, the CDR3 is TGTGCCAGCAGTTCCAGCTCTGGAAACACCATATATTTT. This gives the protein CASSSSSGNTIYF.

The chain joins TRBV5-4 to TRBJ1-1, with TRBD1 as a possible D gene (6 bases). The CDR3 is 15 amino acids. Germline values: CDR1 SGHNT, CDR2 YYREEE (reference sequence). The ends were cut back, 2 bases at V and 3 bases at J, with 14 bases in the middle. CDR3 amino acids: CASSLRAGVDTEAFF. In DNA, the CDR3 is TGTGCCAGCAGCTTAAGGGCAGGGGTTGACACTGAAGCTTTCTTT.

This sequence joins TRBV5-6 and TRBJ1-1; 8 bases match TRBD1. The length of the CDR3 is 16 residues. Unmatched junction bases numbered 8, after V lost 1 base and J lost 3 bases. In germline, CDR1 is SGHDT, CDR2 YYEEEE. This chain's CDR3 is CASSLPLGQGDTEAFF. In DNA, the CDR3 is TGTGCCAGCAGCTTGCCTTTAGGACAGGGCGACACTGAAGCTTTCTTT. The whole variable domain, remainder taken from reference TRBV5-6 and TRBJ1-1, is DAGVTQSPTHLIKTRGQQVTLRCSPKSGHDTVSWYQQALGQGPQFIFQYYEEEERQRGNFPDRFSGHQFPNYSSELNVNALLLGDSALYLCASSLPLGQGDTEAFFGQGTRLTVV.

As DNA, the CDR3 is TGTGCCAGCAGCGCGACGAGGGACTACGAGCAGTACTTC. Amino acid sequence: CASSATRDYEQYF. The genes are TRBV11-2 and TRBJ2-7, with a possible D match to TRBD2 (5 bases). V was shortened by 5 bases and J by 3 bases, with 11 bases between the two germline ends. Germline V gives CDR1 SGHAT, CDR2 FQNNGV. This CDR3 spans 13 amino acids.

This chain links TRBV28 with TRBJ2-7, with TRBD1 matching 9 bases. J was trimmed by 5 bases and V by 5 bases; bases with no gene match: 10. Germline values: CDR1 MDHEN, CDR2 SYDVKM. The length of the CDR3 is 15 residues. The CDR3 here is CASSGPGTGKDEQYF. CDR3 bases: TGTGCCAGCAGTGGTCCCGGGACAGGGAAGGACGAGCAGTACTTC. The complete variable domain, with remaining parts taken from reference TRBV28 and TRBJ2-7, reads DVKVTQSSRYLVKRTGEKVFLECVQDMDHENMFWYRQDPGLGLRLIYFSYDVKMKEKGDIPEGYSVSREKKERFSLILESASTNQTSMYLCASSGPGTGKDEQYFGPGTRLTVT.

This clone occurred a few times. This chain uses TRBV5-4 with TRBJ2-7; 16 bases match TRBD2. The CDR3 loop spans 16 amino acids. Trimming removed 5 bases from V and 7 bases from J; junction bases left unmatched: 9. CDR1 SGHNT and CDR2 YYREEE come from the germline V gene (reference sequence). The CDR3 is CASRGLAGGPGGEQYF. DNA of the CDR3: TGTGCCAGCAGGGGACTAGCGGGAGGGCCGGGGGGAGAGCAGTACTTC.

The chain employs TRBV5-4 and TRBJ2-7; a weak D match, TRBD2 (6 bases). V was cut by 3 bases and J by 1 base, with 14 bases left in between. The CDR3 has 15 amino acids. Per germline, CDR1 SGHNT and CDR2 YYREEE (reference sequence). This CDR3 is CASSSLTGASYEQYF. The DNA of the CDR3 is TGTGCCAGCAGCTCTCTCACGGGAGCTTCCTACGAGCAGTACTTC.

This rearrangement joins TRBV5-1 to TRBJ1-1, with 7 bases fitting TRBD1. Unmatched junction bases numbered 9, after V lost 5 bases and J lost 2 bases. Germline CDR1 SGHRS, CDR2 YFSETQ. This CDR3 has 15 residues. Here the CDR3 reads CASRRDRISNTEAFF. CDR3 nucleotide sequence: TGCGCCAGCAGACGGGACAGAATCTCAAACACTGAAGCTTTCTTT.

The chain combines TRBV5-8 with TRBJ2-7; 8 bases are shared with TRBD1. The CDR3 runs to 14 residues. The V and J ends lost 2 bases and 4 bases, in that order; junction bases with no gene match: 5. Germline CDR1 SGHTS, CDR2 YDEGEE. The CDR3 here is CASSFSRGRYEQYF. As DNA, the CDR3 is TGTGCCAGCAGCTTTTCCAGGGGGCGTTACGAGCAGTACTTC.

J is TRBJ1-1 and V is TRBV30; TRBD1 matches 7 bases. V lost 3 bases to trimming and J lost 1 base; unmatched junction nucleotides: 5. The CDR3 loop spans 14 amino acids. Germline assignment: CDR1 GTSNPN and CDR2 SVGIG (reference sequence). CDR3 loop: CAWSFDRANTEAFF. The CDR3 DNA reads as TGTGCCTGGAGCTTTGACAGGGCGAACACTGAAGCTTTCTTT.

The chain joins TRBV27 to TRBJ1-2, with D possibly being TRBD1 (6 bases). Germline-derived CDR1 and CDR2 are MNHEY and SMNVEV (reference sequence). Trimming removed 5 bases at V and 4 bases at J, with 17 bases between. This CDR3 is built from 15 residues. The CDR3 DNA is TGTGCCAGCAGTCCCCTGGGGGGGCCGGTCTATGGCTACACCTTC. Its protein product is CASSPLGGPVYGYTF.

The gene calls are TRBV13 and TRBJ2-7; the D gene is possibly TRBD2 (6 bases). Germline CDR1 and CDR2: PRHDT and FYEKMQ (reference sequence). The CDR3 has 16 amino acids. Between the trimmed V and J ends, which lost 2 bases and 5 bases, there was a span of 19 bases. The DNA of the CDR3 is TGTGCCAGCAGCTTAAGGGGACTCGCCCGGATTGACGAGCAGTACTTC. This gives the protein CASSLRGLARIDEQYF.

The chain couples TRBV7-2 to TRBJ2-1; 7 bases are shared with TRBD2. The V gene's germline CDR1 is SGHTA and CDR2 FQGNSA. The length of the CDR3 is 15 residues. Germline trimming cut 4 bases from V and 2 bases from J; bases unmatched to any gene: 5. The chain's CDR3 is CASSWRESAYNEQFF. CDR3 sequence (DNA): TGTGCCAGCAGCTGGCGGGAGAGCGCCTACAATGAGCAGTTCTTC. Looking up the rest from reference TRBV7-2 and TRBJ2-1 gives the full variable domain: GAGVSQSPSNKVTEKGKDVELRCDPISGHTALYWYRQSLGQGLEFLIYFQGNSAPDKSGLPSDRFSAERTGGSVSTLTIQRTQQEDSAVYLCASSWRESAYNEQFFGPGTRLTVL.

J is TRBJ2-1 and V is TRBV5-1, with TRBD1 identical over 10 bases. The CDR3 is 14 residues long. V dropped 3 bases and J dropped 6; count of bases not matched to a gene: 3. Germline V gene sequence: CDR1 SGHRS, CDR2 YFSETQ. The CDR3 DNA is TGCGCCAGCAGCTCGACAGGGGGCTCCAATGAGCAGTTCTTC. Its translation: CASSSTGGSNEQFF.